Presented here are 6 T cell receptor beta chains from one specimen sequenced in a study of identical twins. Using its own MiXCR run on the 5' RACE reads, TCRdb lists one record per CDR3 protein. The table lists some 1,600,000 distinct CDR3 sequences, around 33% of them singletons. The sequenced material came from cord blood. The receptor set was obtained from a newborn girl in good health.

The chain carries TRBV28 and TRBJ1-6; D ambiguous. The CDR3 is made up of 15 amino acids. V lost 8 bases and J lost 8, with 19 bases in between. Germline V gene lookup returns CDR1 MDHEN and CDR2 SYDVKM. The CDR3 DNA is TGTGCCAGCGGTAAGCGGGCAGACCTATATTCACCCCTCCACTTT. Translated: CASGKRADLYSPLHF.

The rearrangement links TRBV14 to TRBJ2-1; D is possibly TRBD1 or TRBD2 (5 bases each). This CDR3 contains 15 residues. The germline V gene encodes CDR1 SGHDN and CDR2 FVKESK. Trimming left V 0 bases short and J 7 bases short, with 13 bases between. This CDR3 is CASSQDIGANNEQFF. The CDR3 nucleotides read TGTGCCAGCAGCCAAGATATCGGGGCGAATAATGAGCAGTTCTTC.

This clonotype was counted only a few times. The CDR3 nucleotides are TGTGCCATCAGTGAGGCCCCGGGAGGGGGATCCTACGAGCAGTACTTC. Its protein product is CAISEAPGGGSYEQYF. The chain is built from TRBV10-3 and TRBJ2-7; TRBD2 matches 8 bases. This CDR3 spans 16 amino acids. The V segment lost 2 bases and the J segment 1 base; nucleotides outside the gene matches: 7. Germline-derived CDR1 and CDR2 are ENHRY and SYGVKD.

This clonotype was counted at least ten times. V usage is TRBV10-3 and J usage is TRBJ2-7, with 9 bases fitting TRBD2. The germline gives CDR1 ENHRY, CDR2 SYGVKD. With 0 bases clipped from V and 3 bases from J, the junction kept 12 bases outside the gene matches. This CDR3 is 18 amino acids long. CDR3: CAISESTSTSGAYYEQYF. CDR3 coding DNA: TGTGCCATCAGTGAGTCAACCTCGACTAGCGGCGCCTACTACGAGCAGTACTTC.

This clonotype showed up just a few times. For the CDR3, the DNA is TGCAGTGCTAGTCGCCCTAGAATCTACGAGCAGTACTTC. It specifies CSASRPRIYEQYF. The chain links TRBV20-1 to TRBJ2-7; D is uncertain. This CDR3 comprises 13 residues. Germline V gene data show CDR1 as DFQATT and CDR2 as SNEGSKA (reference sequence). V was shortened by 3 bases and J by 3 bases, with 12 bases between the two germline ends.

This chain uses TRBV6-6 with TRBJ1-5; D not resolved. This CDR3 has 14 residues. The germline V gene encodes CDR1 MNHNY and CDR2 SVGAGI (reference sequence). V lost 1 base, J lost 4 bases, and 8 bases lay in between. The CDR3 DNA reads as TGTGCCAGCAGTTACTTTTCGGGAAATCAGCCCCAGCATTTT. It specifies CASSYFSGNQPQHF.